Listed below are T cell receptor beta chains from one sample, sequenced in a study of CD8 T cells in ankylosing spondylitis. TCRdb re-called the 5' RACE reads with MiXCR, one entry per CDR3 protein. Here the sample spans more than 150,000 distinct CDR3 sequences, 9.5% to 13% being singletons. The specimen sequenced was blood, either unsorted or a sorted T cell fraction (not recorded which). These receptors originate from a male donor with ankylosing spondylitis or in good health (not recorded which). Both conserved end residues are part of each CDR3. The D gene is left open where the match is weak. Some rows mark clone size as missing; the rest say once, few, many or name a class of expanded clone.

size	V	D	J	DNA	CDR3
many	TRBV5-1	TRBD1	TRBJ1-2	TGCGCCAGCAGCTTGGCCGGGACAGGGAATGGCTACACCTTC	CASSLAGTGNGYTF
many	TRBV5-5	-	TRBJ2-3	TGTGCCAGCAGCGCCGGAGGGGGCGCGGGGACAGATACGCAGTATTTT	CASSAGGGAGTDTQYF
many	TRBV29-1	-	TRBJ2-3	TGCAGCGTTAAAAGGACTTCTAGCACAGATACGCAGTATTTT	CSVKRTSSTDTQYF
few	TRBV5-6	TRBD1	TRBJ2-2	TGTGCCAGCAGCTCATATACGACAGGGGGGAACACCGGGGAGCTGTTTTTT	CASSSYTTGGNTGELFF
-	TRBV7-2	-	TRBJ2-3	TGTGCCAGCAGCTTTTGGGGGGAAGGCACAGATACGCAGTATTTT	CASSFWGEGTDTQYF
many	TRBV5-1	-	TRBJ1-1	TGCGCCAGCAGCCTTCACAGGGATGCGAACACTGAAGCTTTCTTT	CASSLHRDANTEAFF
-	TRBV7-9	-	TRBJ2-5	TGTGCCAGCAGCTTCCCTCCCGGGGGCATCCAAGAGACCCAGTACTTC	CASSFPPGGIQETQYF
many	TRBV24-1	-	TRBJ1-5	TGTGCCACCAGTGACCCACAGGGTGGGGAGACCCAGCATTTT	CATSDPQGGETQHF
-	TRBV5-1	-	TRBJ1-2	TGCGCCAGCAGCTGGGCGGACGGGGGGCCCTATGGCTACACCTTC	CASSWADGGPYGYTF
-	TRBV24-1	-	TRBJ2-5	TGTGCCACCAGTGATTGGGGGAGGGAGACCCAGTACTTC	CATSDWGRETQYF
few	TRBV19	-	TRBJ1-5	TGTGCCTCACACGACTACAATCAGCCCCAGCATTTT	CASHDYNQPQHF
-	TRBV27	-	TRBJ2-1	TGTGCCAGCAGTTTAATAGCAATCTGGGGAGAATACAATGAGCAGTTCTTC	CASSLIAIWGEYNEQFF
few	TRBV5-5	-	TRBJ1-1	TGTGCCAGCAGCCTGCGTGCGGGGTTCAACACTGAAGCTTTCTTT	CASSLRAGFNTEAFF
many	TRBV12-3/TRBV12-4	TRBD1	TRBJ1-1	TGTGCCAGCAGTTTAAGACAGGGAGCGGACACTGAAGCTTTCTTT	CASSLRQGADTEAFF
-	TRBV5-4	TRBD2	TRBJ2-3	TGTGCCAGCATCGAGGGACTAGCCGGCACAGATACGCAGTATTTT	CASIEGLAGTDTQYF
many	TRBV20-1	TRBD2	TRBJ2-1	TGCAGTGCTAGCCCTAGCGGGGGGAATGAGCAGTTCTTC	CSASPSGGNEQFF
-	TRBV29-1	-	TRBJ2-2	TGCAGCGCCGCACAGGGTAATTTCAACACCGGGGAGCTGTTTTTT	CSAAQGNFNTGELFF
many	TRBV12-3/TRBV12-4	-	TRBJ1-1	TGTGCCAGCAGGAAAACAGGTCGGGACACTGAAGCTTTCTTT	CASRKTGRDTEAFF
many	TRBV28	-	TRBJ1-1	TGTGCCAGCAGTTTGGCTGACTTGCTCATGAACACTGAAGCTTTCTTT	CASSLADLLMNTEAFF
few	TRBV6-1	TRBD1	TRBJ2-7	TGTGCCAGCAGGCCAGCGGACAGGTCCTACGAGCAGTACTTC	CASRPADRSYEQYF
many	TRBV5-6	-	TRBJ2-1	TGTGCCAGCAGCTTGGGGGCGCGTGACAATGAGCAGTTCTTC	CASSLGARDNEQFF
-	TRBV6-2/TRBV6-3	TRBD1	TRBJ2-1	TGTGCCAGCAGTTACGGGACAGCCTACAATGAGCAGTTCTTC	CASSYGTAYNEQFF
many	TRBV20-1	-	TRBJ1-2	TGCAGCCATCCAGGGCTAGCGGATTATGGCTACACCTTC	CSHPGLADYGYTF
many	TRBV6-6	-	TRBJ1-1	TGTGCCAGCAGTCCAGGGAGCGCTGAAGCTTTCTTT	CASSPGSAEAFF
-	TRBV11-3	-	TRBJ1-4	TGTGCCAGCAGCTCCCGGACTACCGGCTATGAAAAACTGTTTTTT	CASSSRTTGYEKLFF
many	TRBV20-1	-	TRBJ2-1	TGCAGCGGTCTGGCGCACAATGAGCAGTTCTTC	CSGLAHNEQFF
many	TRBV5-1	-	TRBJ2-5	TGCGCCAGCAGCTTGGCCCTAGGGAGAGAGACCCAGTACTTC	CASSLALGRETQYF
many	TRBV24-1	TRBD2	TRBJ2-3	TGTGCCACCAGCGGGGGGTGGACTAGCACAGATACGCAGTATTTT	CATSGGWTSTDTQYF
many	TRBV5-6	-	TRBJ2-1	TGTGCCAGCAGGCTTATACGGGTCAATGAGCAGTTCTTC	CASRLIRVNEQFF
few	TRBV10-1	TRBD1	TRBJ2-2	TGCGCCAGCAGTCGGACAGGGAATGCCGGGGAGCTGTTTTTT	CASSRTGNAGELFF
many	TRBV9	-	TRBJ2-1	TGTGCCAGCAGCGTAGAAGGGGCCCCGGGTGAGCAGTTCTTC	CASSVEGAPGEQFF
few	TRBV5-1	-	TRBJ2-1	TGCGCCAGCAGACTAACGCCGGCGGGGAATGAGCAGTTCTTC	CASRLTPAGNEQFF
many	TRBV11-2	TRBD2	TRBJ2-2	TGTGCCAGCAGCCCCAGACTAGCGGGGGTTAACACCGGGGAGCTGTTTTTT	CASSPRLAGVNTGELFF
many	TRBV5-1	-	TRBJ2-1	TGCGCCAGCAGCTTGGTAAGCAACAATGAGCAGTTCTTC	CASSLVSNNEQFF
-	TRBV7-9	-	TRBJ1-1	TGTGCCAGCAGCTTAGAGGCGAGGGTCACTGAAGCTTTCTTT	CASSLEARVTEAFF
-	TRBV7-2	TRBD2	TRBJ2-1	TGTGCCAGCAGCTTACTAGCGGGAGAAAACGATGAGCAGTTCTTC	CASSLLAGENDEQFF
-	TRBV7-2	-	TRBJ2-7	TGTGCCAGCAGCTTGTATGCCTACGAGCAGTACTTC	CASSLYAYEQYF
few	TRBV2	-	TRBJ2-1	TGTGCCAGCAGTGCTGTAGTCAATGAGCAGTTCTTC	CASSAVVNEQFF
many	TRBV25-1	-	TRBJ2-1	TGTGCCAGCAGTCAACATGGGAGTGTAAATGAGCAGTTCTTC	CASSQHGSVNEQFF
many	TRBV10-2	TRBD1	TRBJ1-1	TGCGCCAGCAGTGAGAGGATGGGACAGGGAATGAACACTGAAGCTTTCTTT	CASSERMGQGMNTEAFF